Below are 17 T cell receptor beta chains sequenced from a single sample in a study of cytomegalovirus exposure and HLA in healthy donors. Primers: 60 Vbeta forward and 13 Jbeta reverse. Profiling relied on immunoSEQ multiplex PCR, and the TCRdb table lists in-frame clones only, not all of them. The profile covers 110,000 or so clones, with approximately 80% appearing a single time and 10% to 11% taken by the ten largest. The sample was PBMCs. These receptor sequences come from a man in his forties in good health and CMV-seropositive.

This chain joins TRBV5-4 and TRBJ2-3; possible D gene TRBD1, 6 bases. Trimming took off 1 base at V and 6 bases at J, with 9 bases between the two ends. Germline V gene lookup returns CDR1 SGHNT and CDR2 YYREEE (reference sequence). This CDR3 region has 13 residues. The CDR3 sequence: CASSLSGADTQYF. The CDR3, as DNA: TGTGCCAGCAGCTTGTCAGGGGCTGATACGCAGTATTTT.

The chain employs TRBV7-8 and TRBJ2-2; TRBD1 matches 7 bases. The CDR3 length is 16 residues. V lost 4 bases and J lost 5; bases outside the gene matches: 10. Germline CDR1 reads SGHVS; CDR2 reads FQNEAQ. The CDR3 sequence: CASSSPDRKQTGELFF. As DNA, the CDR3 is TGTGCCAGCAGCTCGCCGGACAGGAAGCAGACCGGGGAGCTGTTTTTT.

This clone turned up a few times. CDR3 sequence (DNA): TGCGCCAGCATCCAGGCCATCGGCTACAATGAGCAGTTCTTC. Its translation: CASIQAIGYNEQFF. The chain links TRBV5-1 to TRBJ2-1; the D is unclear. The V gene lost 6 bases and the J gene lost 3 bases, with 13 bases spanning the gap. In germline, CDR1 is SGHRS, CDR2 YFSETQ. CDR3 size: 14 residues.

The rearrangement links TRBV25-1 to TRBJ1-4; D gene uncertain. This CDR3 is 14 amino acids long. The V end was cut by 2 bases, the J end by 6 bases, with 10 bases between. Germline-derived CDR1 and CDR2 are MGHDK and SYGVNS. The CDR3 sequence: CASSERGEHEKLFF. The CDR3 nucleotides are TGTGCCAGCAGTGAACGGGGAGAACATGAAAAACTGTTTTTT.

As concerns this clone: Other DNA sequences within the sample encode an identical CDR3. This rearrangement joins TRBV19 to TRBJ1-2; D uncertain. CDR3 length: 13 amino acids. Trimming removed 10 bases at V and 4 bases at J, with 16 bases between. The germline V gene has CDR1 LNHDA and CDR2 SQIVND (reference sequence). As DNA, the CDR3 is TGTGCCACCTCTTCCCCAGGTTTCTATGGCTACACCTTC. As protein: CATSSPGFYGYTF. Full variable domain (remainder filled in from reference TRBV19 and TRBJ1-2): DGGITQSPKYLFRKEGQNVTLSCEQNLNHDAMYWYRQDPGQGLRLIYYSQIVNDFQKGDIAEGYSVSREKKESFPLTVTSAQKNPTAFYLCATSSPGFYGYTFGSGTRLTVV.

The chain is built from TRBV5-1 and TRBJ2-2, with 8 bases aligning to TRBD1. With 6 bases clipped from V and 1 base from J, the junction kept 5 bases outside the gene matches. CDR1 and CDR2 (germline): SGHRS, YFSETQ. This CDR3 contains 15 residues. In DNA, the CDR3 is TGCGCCAGCACCCCCGGGACAGGGAACACCGGGGAGCTGTTTTTT. Protein product: CASTPGTGNTGELFF.

This chain joins TRBV10-3 and TRBJ2-1; D is unclear. CDR1 and CDR2 (germline): ENHRY, SYGVKD. The CDR3 length is 14 residues. V lost 6 bases to trimming and J lost 6 bases, with 15 bases between them. The CDR3 spells CAISDPALFNEQFF. CDR3 bases: TGTGCCATCAGCGACCCAGCGCTATTCAATGAGCAGTTCTTC.

The chain carries TRBV7-9 and TRBJ2-7; TRBD2 is a possible D gene (5 bases). V lost 5 bases, J lost 2 bases, and 13 bases lay in between. Germline CDR1 and CDR2: SEHNR and FQNEAQ (reference sequence). CDR3 length: 14 amino acids. For the CDR3, the DNA is TGTGCCAGCAGCCCTACCGGGATAACCTACGAGCAGTACTTC. This sequence encodes CASSPTGITYEQYF.

This clone was picked up a small number of times. The chain carries TRBV7-9 and TRBJ2-7, with D maybe TRBD1 (6 bases). Germline assignment: CDR1 SEHNR and CDR2 FQNEAQ (reference sequence). The length of the CDR3 is 15 residues. V lost 1 base, J lost 2 bases, and 12 bases lay in between. CDR3 nucleotide sequence: TGTGCCAGCAGCTTAGGGGGGACAAGGACCTACGAGCAGTACTTC. This encodes CASSLGGTRTYEQYF.

V is TRBV5-6 and J is TRBJ2-5, with 7 bases aligning to TRBD1. CDR1 is SGHDT and CDR2 is YYEEEE in the germline V gene. The CDR3 runs 15 residues. Unmatched junction bases numbered 11, after V lost 4 bases and J lost 5 bases. The CDR3 DNA follows: TGTGCCAGCAGCGACCGGGACAGCCTGGCGGAGACCCAGTACTTC. Protein sequence: CASSDRDSLAETQYF.

J is TRBJ1-6 and V is TRBV5-1; 12 bases line up with TRBD1. Trimming cost V 8 bases and J 8 bases; bases outside gene matches: 5. The germline V gene has CDR1 SGHRS and CDR2 YFSETQ. The CDR3 runs to 14 residues. The CDR3 protein is CASAGTGGYSPLHF. In DNA form, the CDR3 reads TGCGCCAGTGCCGGGACAGGGGGCTATTCACCCCTCCACTTT.

This chain uses TRBV28 with TRBJ2-6; D unresolved. Trimming cost V 8 bases and J 6 bases, with 14 bases left between them. This CDR3 has 14 amino acids. Germline values: CDR1 MDHEN, CDR2 SYDVKM. CDR3 DNA: TGTGCCAGCGCCGCCTCGGGTGAGGCCAACGTCCTGACTTTC. This encodes CASAASGEANVLTF.

J is TRBJ2-3 and V is TRBV6-1; 9 nucleotides match TRBD1. Trimming took 6 bases from V and 6 from J; bases not matched to a gene: 10. The CDR3 runs to 15 residues. The germline V gene encodes CDR1 MNHNS and CDR2 SASEGT. CDR3 protein: CASRSGTGSWDTQYF. CDR3 sequence (DNA): TGTGCCAGCAGATCCGGGACAGGGAGCTGGGATACGCAGTATTTT.

The V call is TRBV9, the J call TRBJ2-7, with D tentatively TRBD1 (5 bases). In germline, CDR1 is SGDLS, CDR2 YYNGEE. CDR3 length equals 15 residues. Trimming left V 0 bases short and J 3 bases short, with 13 bases between. The CDR3, as DNA: TGTGCCAGCAGCGTAGGTCCAGGGCCGGTCTACGAGCAGTACTTC. Its translation: CASSVGPGPVYEQYF.

The chain uses TRBV14 and TRBJ1-2; TRBD1 might be the D (5 bases). The CDR3 is 14 amino acids. Germline values: CDR1 SGHDN, CDR2 FVKESK. Trimming stripped 4 bases from V and 6 bases from J, with 15 bases between. The CDR3 region is CASSLETDRHGYTF. CDR3 sequence (DNA): TGTGCCAGCAGCCTAGAGACAGACCGACATGGCTACACCTTC.

The chain combines TRBV10-3 with TRBJ1-1; 10 bases agree with TRBD1. Losses at the gene ends were 10 bases for V and 0 bases for J; bases not matched to a gene: 11. CDR3 length equals 16 residues. CDR1 and CDR2 from the germline V gene are ENHRY and SYGVKD. CDR3 nucleotide sequence: TGTGCCACTAGGGGGGGACAGGGGTCTCTGAACACTGAAGCTTTCTTT. Translated, it gives CATRGGQGSLNTEAFF.

V and J are TRBV19 and TRBJ2-7; TRBD2 matches 8 bases. Germline trimming cut 4 bases from V and 2 bases from J; bases unmatched to any gene: 7. Germline assignment: CDR1 LNHDA and CDR2 SQIVND (reference sequence). The CDR3 loop spans 15 amino acids. This CDR3 reads CASSRLSGGTYEQYF. The CDR3 DNA sequence: TGTGCCAGTAGTAGACTGAGCGGGGGTACCTACGAGCAGTACTTC. Full variable domain (rest looked up from reference TRBV19 and TRBJ2-7): DGGITQSPKYLFRKEGQNVTLSCEQNLNHDAMYWYRQDPGQGLRLIYYSQIVNDFQKGDIAEGYSVSREKKESFPLTVTSAQKNPTAFYLCASSRLSGGTYEQYFGPGTRLTVT.